The T cell receptor (beta chain) under discussion was sequenced for a study of blood T cell repertoires in COVID-19. The wider study: Acute-phase and convalescent COVID-19 samples originated in the United States, Italy and Spain.

The authors' processing: Quantification of nucleated cells was approximated via reference gene primer amplification. Clones were sequenced by immunoSEQ multiplex PCR, and TCRdb holds only the in-frame ones, with some missing. V, J and clone size were drawn from that table, and D and trimming were deduced from the DNA. The table shows 200,000 to 250,000 clones, with approximately 80% occurring only once. Unmatched junction bases numbered 7, after V lost 5 bases and J lost 0 bases. Germline V gene data show CDR1 as SQVTM and CDR2 as ANQGSEA. This CDR3 is 16 amino acids long. The TCR originated in a woman between 45 and 60 years old with acute or convalescent COVID-19. This chain joins TRBV29-1 and TRBJ2-2; 9 bases are a match to TRBD1. The specimen was peripheral blood. CDR3 nucleotides: TGCAGCGTTCAACAGGGGGCTGAAACGAACACCGGGGAGCTGTTTTTT. As protein: CSVQQGAETNTGELFF.